This entry concerns a single T cell receptor (beta chain). Its antigen is not identified. This entry comes from a study of PD-1 blockade in classical Hodgkin lymphoma. Every patient experienced relapse after autologous stem cell transplantation, and brentuximab vedotin exposure varied. Profiled with immunoSEQ multiplex PCR; TCRdb holds only in-frame clones, not every one. This sample has fewer than 90,000 clones, with 89% found just once. Study-wide points: Factors driving the repertoire differences, possibly disease activity or prior therapy, remain undefined. Exclusion removed patients who began nivolumab under 1 year after ASCT.

Trimming pared 6 bases from V and 9 bases from J, leaving 14 bases between. CDR1 is MDHEN and CDR2 is SYDVKM in the germline V gene. CDR3 length: 13 residues. The chain combines TRBV28 with TRBJ2-2, with D unclear. The sequenced sample was peripheral blood mononuclear cells (PBMCs), obtained at baseline. The origin of this receptor is a human donor with classical Hodgkin lymphoma. The CDR3 bases are TGTGCCAGCAGCCCCAGGAGTCTGCGGGAGCTGTTTTTT. Its protein product is CASSPRSLRELFF.